The 13 T cell receptor beta chains below all came from one sample that was sequenced in a study of regulatory T cells in long-lasting Graves disease. Construction of TCR beta libraries relied on iRepertoire HTBI primers and on Arm-PCR targeting CDR3 regions. TCRdb independently ran MiXCR on the multiplex PCR reads; one entry per CDR3 protein. The sample includes fewer than 350,000 distinct CDR3 sequences, about 20% of them seen just once. This sample's time point: newly diagnosed GD, antithyroid drugs for less than 3 months. PBMCs were the source of the RNA used for TCR sequencing. The specimen was peripheral blood mononuclear cells (PBMCs), collected at new diagnosis, from a patient treated with antithyroid drugs. The source is a female donor with Graves disease.

The chain uses TRBV7-2 and TRBJ1-4; 7 bases map to TRBD1. CDR3 length: 15 amino acids. Germline V gene sequence: CDR1 SGHTA, CDR2 FQGNSA. Trimming took 5 bases from V and 7 from J; bases not matched to a gene: 10. The CDR3 DNA reads TGTGCCAGCAGCACCCGACAGGGAGGATCTGAAAAACTGTTTTTT. Its translation: CASSTRQGGSEKLFF.

V is TRBV25-1 and J is TRBJ2-2; D gene ambiguous. The CDR3 runs 12 residues. The germline V gene encodes CDR1 MGHDK and CDR2 SYGVNS. Trimming took 6 bases from V and 4 from J, leaving 6 bases between them. The CDR3 DNA reads TGTGCCAGCAGGGAGATCACCGGGGAGCTGTTTTTT. Protein: CASREITGELFF.

This chain connects TRBV24-1 to TRBJ2-7; no clear D. The CDR3 sequence is 13 residues long. Germline CDR1 reads KGHDR; CDR2 reads SFDVKD. V lost 0 bases, J lost 3 bases, and 5 bases lay in between. The CDR3 nucleotides read TGTGCCACCAGTGATTTGTACGGCTACGAGCAGTACTTC. As protein: CATSDLYGYEQYF.

This clonotype was seen at least ten times. Germline and junction disagree at one end, which may indicate a read error. The V gene is TRBV11-2, the J gene TRBJ1-5; weak D call: TRBD1 (5 bases). Per germline, CDR1 SGHAT and CDR2 FQNNGV. CDR3 length: 13 amino acids. CDR3 sequence (DNA): TGTGCCAGCAGCGCGGGGGGTTCGGGCACCCGAGAATTT. Residues: CASSAGGSGTREF.

This chain uses TRBV7-9 with TRBJ2-3, with a possible D match to TRBD2 (6 bases). CDR3 size: 14 residues. V lost 5 bases and J 5 bases, leaving 14 bases between the germline ends. CDR1 is SEHNR, CDR2 FQNEAQ, per germline (reference sequence). CDR3 bases: TGTGCCAGCAGCGTACCGCGGAGGGGAGATACGCAGTATTTT. Translating gives CASSVPRRGDTQYF. Complete variable domain (other parts from reference TRBV7-9 and TRBJ2-3): DTGVSQNPRHKITKRGQNVTFRCDPISEHNRLYWYRQTLGQGPEFLTYFQNEAQLEKSRLLSDRFSAERPKGSFSTLEIQRTEQGDSAMYLCASSVPRRGDTQYFGPGTRLTVL.

Ten or more counts support this clonotype. The rearrangement joins TRBV2 to TRBJ2-3; 8 nucleotides line up with TRBD2. The V gene end was trimmed by 2 bases and the J gene end by 4 bases; junction bases not matched to a gene: 5. The CDR3 contains 15 residues. Looked up from germline, CDR1 is SNHLY and CDR2 is FYNNEI. CDR3 region: CASSEPSGWADTQYF. CDR3 sequence (DNA): TGTGCCAGCAGTGAACCTAGCGGGTGGGCAGATACGCAGTATTTT.

Many counts were recorded for this clonotype. The chain joins TRBV27 to TRBJ2-1, with 9 bases aligning to TRBD2. With 5 bases clipped from V and 4 bases from J, the junction kept 12 bases outside the gene matches. The CDR3 is 17 residues long. CDR1 is MNHEY and CDR2 is SMNVEV in the germline V gene (reference sequence). The CDR3 sequence is CASSPHPAGGVYNEQFF. In nucleotides, the CDR3 is TGTGCCAGCAGTCCGCACCCGGCGGGAGGGGTTTACAATGAGCAGTTCTTC.

CDR3 nucleotides: TGTGCCAGCAGCGTCACCCTGTCGGGACTAGCGGGAAGGGGCTACGAGCAGTACTTC. It encodes CASSVTLSGLAGRGYEQYF. The V call is TRBV19, the J call TRBJ2-7, with 13 bases aligning to TRBD2. Germline trimming cut 9 bases from V and 3 bases from J; bases unmatched to any gene: 20. Germline values: CDR1 LNHDA, CDR2 SQIVND (reference sequence). The CDR3 runs to 19 residues.

J is TRBJ2-1 and V is TRBV10-3; 10 bases map to TRBD2. Germline loops: CDR1 ENHRY, CDR2 SYGVKD. The V and J ends lost 6 bases and 2 bases, in that order; junction bases with no gene match: 7. This CDR3 comprises 16 residues. For the CDR3, the DNA is TGTGCCATCAGCCAACCGAGCGGGAGGGCCTACAATGAGCAGTTCTTC. The encoded protein is CAISQPSGRAYNEQFF.

This clonotype occurred many times. The chain links TRBV6-5 to TRBJ2-5, with D perhaps TRBD1 (5 bases). The CDR3 totals 15 residues. CDR1 and CDR2 (germline): MNHEY, SVGAGI. V lost 1 base, J lost 3 bases, and 12 bases lay in between. This chain's CDR3 is CASSYFLAGKETQYF. DNA for the CDR3: TGTGCCAGCAGTTACTTCTTGGCAGGGAAAGAGACCCAGTACTTC.

This clonotype appeared many times. The chain links TRBV20-1 to TRBJ1-1, with 7 bases fitting TRBD1. Losses at the gene ends were 0 bases for V and 3 bases for J; bases not matched to a gene: 1. CDR1 and CDR2 (germline): DFQATT, SNEGSKA (reference sequence). The CDR3 length is 13 residues. The CDR3 loop is CSARDTGDTEAFF. The CDR3 coding sequence is TGCAGTGCTAGAGATACAGGGGACACTGAAGCTTTCTTT.

This clonotype was found many times. The chain combines TRBV28 with TRBJ2-7, with a weak D call TRBD2 (6 bases). Trimming left V 6 bases short and J 5 bases short, with 14 bases between. CDR3 size: 13 residues. Germline CDR1 reads MDHEN; CDR2 reads SYDVKM. The CDR3 protein is CASSSGGWDEQYF. The CDR3 DNA is TGTGCCAGCAGCTCCGGGGGTTGGGACGAGCAGTACTTC.

In its sample, this clonotype was seen many times. The chain carries TRBV11-3 and TRBJ2-1; D possibly corresponds to TRBD2 (6 bases). The germline V gene has CDR1 SGHNT and CDR2 YENEEA. Trimming pared 5 bases from V and 0 bases from J, leaving 17 bases between. The CDR3 is 17 residues long. The CDR3 protein is CASSRNPRLDSYNEQFF. The CDR3 nucleotides read TGTGCCAGCAGCCGAAACCCCAGACTAGACTCCTACAATGAGCAGTTCTTC.